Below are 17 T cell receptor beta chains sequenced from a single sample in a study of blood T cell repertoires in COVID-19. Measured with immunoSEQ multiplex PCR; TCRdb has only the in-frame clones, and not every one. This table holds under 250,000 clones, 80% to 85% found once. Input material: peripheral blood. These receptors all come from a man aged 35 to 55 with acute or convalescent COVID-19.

The CDR3 protein is CASSERGNGANYGYTF. The DNA of the CDR3 is TGTGCCAGCAGTGAAAGGGGAAATGGTGCTAACTATGGCTACACCTTC. V gene TRBV6-1 combines with J gene TRBJ1-2; a possible D gene is TRBD1 (5 bases). Germline V gene lookup returns CDR1 MNHNS and CDR2 SASEGT. V was trimmed by 2 bases and J by 0 bases, leaving 13 bases between them. The CDR3 is 16 amino acids.

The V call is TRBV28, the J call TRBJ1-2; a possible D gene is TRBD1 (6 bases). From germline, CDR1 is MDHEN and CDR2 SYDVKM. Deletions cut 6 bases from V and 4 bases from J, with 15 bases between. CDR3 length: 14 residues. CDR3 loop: CASRTQGGGYGYTF. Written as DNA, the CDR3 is TGTGCCAGCAGGACACAGGGAGGGGGCTATGGCTACACCTTC.

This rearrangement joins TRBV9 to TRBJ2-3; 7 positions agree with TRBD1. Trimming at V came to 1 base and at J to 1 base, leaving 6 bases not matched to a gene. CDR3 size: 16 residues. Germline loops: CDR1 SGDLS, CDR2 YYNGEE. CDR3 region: CASSVYEGAGTDTQYF. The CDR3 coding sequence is TGTGCCAGCAGCGTATATGAGGGGGCAGGCACAGATACGCAGTATTTT.

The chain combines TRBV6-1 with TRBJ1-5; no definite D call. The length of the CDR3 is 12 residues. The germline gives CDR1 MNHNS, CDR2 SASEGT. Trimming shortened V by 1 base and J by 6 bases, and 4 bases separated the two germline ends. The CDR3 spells CASSEVLQPQHF. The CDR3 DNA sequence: TGTGCCAGCAGTGAAGTACTTCAGCCCCAGCATTTT.

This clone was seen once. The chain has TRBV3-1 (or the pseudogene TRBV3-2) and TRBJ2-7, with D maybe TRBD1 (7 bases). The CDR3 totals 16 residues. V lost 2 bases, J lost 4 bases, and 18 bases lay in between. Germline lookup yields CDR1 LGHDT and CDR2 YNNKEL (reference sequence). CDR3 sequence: CASSQSATGAGYEQYF. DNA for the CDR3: TGTGCCAGCAGCCAATCCGCTACAGGGGCGGGGTACGAGCAGTACTTC.

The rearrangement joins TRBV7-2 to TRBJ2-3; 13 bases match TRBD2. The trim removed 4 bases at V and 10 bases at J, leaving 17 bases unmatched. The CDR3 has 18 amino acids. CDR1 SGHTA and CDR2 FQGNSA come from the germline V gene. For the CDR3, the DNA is TGTGCCAGCAGCTCGGATACTAGCGGGAGGGCCTTAGGCCTCTCGCAGTATTTT. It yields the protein CASSSDTSGRALGLSQYF.

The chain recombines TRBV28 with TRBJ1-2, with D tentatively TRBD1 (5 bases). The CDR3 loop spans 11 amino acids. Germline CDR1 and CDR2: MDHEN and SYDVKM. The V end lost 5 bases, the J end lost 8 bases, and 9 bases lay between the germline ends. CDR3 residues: CASSRRGGYTF. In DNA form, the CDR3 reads TGTGCCAGCAGTAGAAGGGGAGGCTACACCTTC.

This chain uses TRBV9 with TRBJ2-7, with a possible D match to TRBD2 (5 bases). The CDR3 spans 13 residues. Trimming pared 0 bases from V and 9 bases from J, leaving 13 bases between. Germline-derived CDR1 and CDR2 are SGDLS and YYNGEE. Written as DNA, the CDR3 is TGTGCCAGCAGCGTAGAAGAGGGTTCACGGCAGTACTTC. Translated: CASSVEEGSRQYF.

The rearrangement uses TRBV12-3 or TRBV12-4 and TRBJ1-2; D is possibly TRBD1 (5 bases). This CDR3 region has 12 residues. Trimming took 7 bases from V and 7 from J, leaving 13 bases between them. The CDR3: CASNGRVTGYTF. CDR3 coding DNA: TGTGCCAGCAATGGCAGGGTGACTGGCTACACCTTC.

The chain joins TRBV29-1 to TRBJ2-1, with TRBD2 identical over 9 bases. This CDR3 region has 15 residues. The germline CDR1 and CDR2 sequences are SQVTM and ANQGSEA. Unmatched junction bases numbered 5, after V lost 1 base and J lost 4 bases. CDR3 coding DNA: TGCAGCGTTGAAGGTCCGCGGGAGGGTTACAATGAGCAGTTCTTC. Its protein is CSVEGPREGYNEQFF.

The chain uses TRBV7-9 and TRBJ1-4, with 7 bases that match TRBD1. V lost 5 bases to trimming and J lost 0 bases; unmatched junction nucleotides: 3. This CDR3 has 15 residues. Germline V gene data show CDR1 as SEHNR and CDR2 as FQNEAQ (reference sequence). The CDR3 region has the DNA TGTGCCAGCAGCCCTCAGGGGGCAACTAATGAAAAACTGTTTTTT. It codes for CASSPQGATNEKLFF.

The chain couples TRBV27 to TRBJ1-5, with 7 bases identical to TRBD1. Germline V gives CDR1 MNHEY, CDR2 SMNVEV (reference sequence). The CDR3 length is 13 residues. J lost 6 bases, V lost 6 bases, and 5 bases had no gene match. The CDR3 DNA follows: TGTGCCAGCAGACGACAGGGTTCTCAGCCCCAGCATTTT. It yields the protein CASRRQGSQPQHF.

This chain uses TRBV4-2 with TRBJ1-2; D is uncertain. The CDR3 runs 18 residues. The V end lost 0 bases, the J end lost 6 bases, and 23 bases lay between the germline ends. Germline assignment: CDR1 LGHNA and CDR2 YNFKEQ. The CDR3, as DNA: TGTGCCAGCAGCCAAGAGCATCGTGCGGTCGAAAGCCCCAATGGCTACACCTTC. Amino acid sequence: CASSQEHRAVESPNGYTF.

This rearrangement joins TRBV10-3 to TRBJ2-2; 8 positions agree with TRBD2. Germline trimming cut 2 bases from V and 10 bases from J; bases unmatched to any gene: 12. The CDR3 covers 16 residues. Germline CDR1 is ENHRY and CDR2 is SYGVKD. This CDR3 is CAISEPRLAPGPELFF. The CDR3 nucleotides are TGTGCCATCAGTGAGCCCCGACTAGCGCCAGGCCCGGAGCTGTTTTTT.

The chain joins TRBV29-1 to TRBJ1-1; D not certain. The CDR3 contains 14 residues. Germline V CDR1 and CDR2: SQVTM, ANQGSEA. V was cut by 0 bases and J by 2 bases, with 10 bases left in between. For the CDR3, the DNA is TGCAGCGTTGAAGATCTGGAGAGAAACACTGAAGCTTTCTTT. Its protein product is CSVEDLERNTEAFF.

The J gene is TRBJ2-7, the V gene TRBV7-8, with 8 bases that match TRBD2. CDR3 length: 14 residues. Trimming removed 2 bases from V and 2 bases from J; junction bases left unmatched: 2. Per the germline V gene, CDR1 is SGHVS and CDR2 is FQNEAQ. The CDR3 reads CASSLTGGTYEQYF. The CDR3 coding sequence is TGTGCCAGCAGCTTAACGGGGGGGACCTACGAGCAGTACTTC. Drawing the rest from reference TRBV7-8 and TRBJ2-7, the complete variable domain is GAGVSQSPRYKVAKRGQDVALRCDPISGHVSLFWYQQALGQGPEFLTYFQNEAQLDKSGLPSDRFFAERPEGSVSTLKIQRTQQEDSAVYLCASSLTGGTYEQYFGPGTRLTVT.

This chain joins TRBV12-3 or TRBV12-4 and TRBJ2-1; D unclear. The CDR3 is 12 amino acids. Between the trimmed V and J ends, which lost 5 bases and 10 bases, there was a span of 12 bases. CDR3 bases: TGTGCCAGCAGTCCTAGTAACGGCGAGCAGTTCTTC. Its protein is CASSPSNGEQFF.